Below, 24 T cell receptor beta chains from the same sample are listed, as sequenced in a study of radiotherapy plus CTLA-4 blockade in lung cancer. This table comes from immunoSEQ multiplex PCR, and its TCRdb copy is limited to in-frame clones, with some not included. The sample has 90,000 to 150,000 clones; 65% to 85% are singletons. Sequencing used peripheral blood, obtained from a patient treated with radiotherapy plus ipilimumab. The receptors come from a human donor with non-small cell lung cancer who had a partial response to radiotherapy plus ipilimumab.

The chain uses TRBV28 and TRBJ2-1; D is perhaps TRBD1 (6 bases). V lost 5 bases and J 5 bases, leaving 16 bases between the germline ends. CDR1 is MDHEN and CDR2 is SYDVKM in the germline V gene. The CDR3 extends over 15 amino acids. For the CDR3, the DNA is TGTGCCAGCAGTAGGCCCGGGACACCCGACAATGAGCAGTTCTTC. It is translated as CASSRPGTPDNEQFF. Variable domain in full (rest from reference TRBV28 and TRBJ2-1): DVKVTQSSRYLVKRTGEKVFLECVQDMDHENMFWYRQDPGLGLRLIYFSYDVKMKEKGDIPEGYSVSREKKERFSLILESASTNQTSMYLCASSRPGTPDNEQFFGPGTRLTVL.

The DNA of the CDR3 is TGCGCCAGCAGCTTGATTGGAGGATCAACTAATGAAAAACTGTTTTTT. As protein: CASSLIGGSTNEKLFF. V is TRBV5-1 and J is TRBJ1-4; D remains unclear. The CDR3 spans 16 residues. Germline V CDR1 and CDR2: SGHRS, YFSETQ. The germline V and J ends were trimmed by 1 base and 0 bases, with 10 bases remaining between them.

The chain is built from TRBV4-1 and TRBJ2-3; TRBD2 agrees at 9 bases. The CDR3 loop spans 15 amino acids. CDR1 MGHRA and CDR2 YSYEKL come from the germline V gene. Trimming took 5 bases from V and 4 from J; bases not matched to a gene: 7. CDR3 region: CASSYAGGSADTQYF. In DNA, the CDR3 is TGCGCCAGCAGCTATGCGGGGGGGTCGGCAGATACGCAGTATTTT.

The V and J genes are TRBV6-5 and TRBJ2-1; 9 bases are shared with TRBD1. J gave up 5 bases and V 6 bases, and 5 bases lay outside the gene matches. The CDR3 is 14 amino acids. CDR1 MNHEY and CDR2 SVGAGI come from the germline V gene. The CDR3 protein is CASRRQGVNNEQFF. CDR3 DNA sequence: TGTGCCAGCAGGAGACAGGGGGTAAACAATGAGCAGTTCTTC.

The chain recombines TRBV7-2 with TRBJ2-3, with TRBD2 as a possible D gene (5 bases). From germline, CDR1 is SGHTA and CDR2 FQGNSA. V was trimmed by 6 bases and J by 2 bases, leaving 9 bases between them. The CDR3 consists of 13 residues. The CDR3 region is CASRLENTDTQYF. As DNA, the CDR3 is TGTGCCAGCAGACTAGAGAACACAGATACGCAGTATTTT.

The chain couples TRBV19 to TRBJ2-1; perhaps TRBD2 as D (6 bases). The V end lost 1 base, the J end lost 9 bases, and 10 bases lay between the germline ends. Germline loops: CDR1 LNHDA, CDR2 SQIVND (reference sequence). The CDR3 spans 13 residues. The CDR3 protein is CASSIARGGEQFF. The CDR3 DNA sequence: TGTGCCAGTAGTATAGCTCGGGGAGGTGAGCAGTTCTTC.

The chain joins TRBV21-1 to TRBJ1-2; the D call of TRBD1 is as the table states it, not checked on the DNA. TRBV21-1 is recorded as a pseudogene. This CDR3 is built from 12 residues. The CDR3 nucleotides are TGTGCCAGCAGAAAGGGGAACTATGGCTACACCTTC. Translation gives CASRKGNYGYTF.

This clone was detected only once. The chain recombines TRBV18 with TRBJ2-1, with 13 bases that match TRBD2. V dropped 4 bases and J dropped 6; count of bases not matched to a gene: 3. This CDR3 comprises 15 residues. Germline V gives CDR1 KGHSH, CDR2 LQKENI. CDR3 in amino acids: CASSQGLAGVNEQFF. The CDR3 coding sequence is TGTGCCAGCTCACAAGGACTAGCGGGAGTCAATGAGCAGTTCTTC.

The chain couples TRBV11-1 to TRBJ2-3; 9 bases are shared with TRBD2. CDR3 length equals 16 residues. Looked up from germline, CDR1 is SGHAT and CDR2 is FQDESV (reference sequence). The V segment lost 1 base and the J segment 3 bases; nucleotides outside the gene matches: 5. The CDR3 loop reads CASSLVLAGSTDTQYF. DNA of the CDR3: TGTGCCAGCAGCTTAGTTCTAGCGGGAAGTACAGATACGCAGTATTTT.

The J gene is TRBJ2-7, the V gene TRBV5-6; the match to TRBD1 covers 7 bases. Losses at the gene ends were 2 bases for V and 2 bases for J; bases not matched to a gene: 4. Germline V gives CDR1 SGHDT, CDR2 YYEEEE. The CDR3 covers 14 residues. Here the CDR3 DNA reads TGTGCCAGCAGCTTCGGGACAGTCGCCTACGAGCAGTACTTC. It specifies CASSFGTVAYEQYF. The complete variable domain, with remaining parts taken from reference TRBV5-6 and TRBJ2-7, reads DAGVTQSPTHLIKTRGQQVTLRCSPKSGHDTVSWYQQALGQGPQFIFQYYEEEERQRGNFPDRFSGHQFPNYSSELNVNALLLGDSALYLCASSFGTVAYEQYFGPGTRLTVT.

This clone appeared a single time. Here the CDR3 DNA reads TGTGCCAGCAGCCCAGGGACAGGGGGAAATGGCTACACCTTC. Residues: CASSPGTGGNGYTF. The J gene is TRBJ1-2, the V gene TRBV7-8; 11 bases fit TRBD1. This CDR3 contains 14 residues. Germline CDR1 reads SGHVS; CDR2 reads FQNEAQ. The ends lost 5 bases at V and 6 bases at J; junction bases unmatched: 5.

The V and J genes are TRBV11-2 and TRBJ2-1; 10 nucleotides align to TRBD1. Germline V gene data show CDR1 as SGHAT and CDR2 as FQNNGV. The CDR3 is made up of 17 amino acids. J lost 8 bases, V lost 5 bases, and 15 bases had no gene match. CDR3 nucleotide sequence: TGTGCCAGCAGCGCCTACCGCCGGGACAGGGGTGTCGATGAGCAGTTCTTC. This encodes CASSAYRRDRGVDEQFF.

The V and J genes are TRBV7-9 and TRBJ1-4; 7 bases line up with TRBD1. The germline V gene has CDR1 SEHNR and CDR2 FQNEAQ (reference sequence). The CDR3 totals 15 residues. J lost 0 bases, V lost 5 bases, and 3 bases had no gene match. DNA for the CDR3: TGTGCCAGCAGCCCCGGACAGGCAACTAATGAAAAACTGTTTTTT. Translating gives CASSPGQATNEKLFF.

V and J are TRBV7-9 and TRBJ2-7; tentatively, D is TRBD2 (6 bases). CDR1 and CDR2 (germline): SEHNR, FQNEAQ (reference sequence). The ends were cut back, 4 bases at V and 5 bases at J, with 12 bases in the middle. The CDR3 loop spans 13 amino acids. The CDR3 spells CASSYPGLNEQYF. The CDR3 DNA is TGTGCCAGCAGCTACCCGGGACTGAACGAGCAGTACTTC.

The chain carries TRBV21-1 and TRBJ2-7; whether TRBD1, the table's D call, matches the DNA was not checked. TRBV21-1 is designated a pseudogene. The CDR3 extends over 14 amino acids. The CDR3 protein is CASRRQGQSYEQYF. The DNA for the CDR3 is TGTGCCAGCAGGCGACAGGGCCAATCCTACGAGCAGTACTTC.

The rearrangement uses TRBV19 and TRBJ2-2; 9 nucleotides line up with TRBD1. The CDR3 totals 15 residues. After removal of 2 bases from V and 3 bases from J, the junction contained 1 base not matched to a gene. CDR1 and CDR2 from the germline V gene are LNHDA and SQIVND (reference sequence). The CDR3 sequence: CASSIRDRDTGELFF. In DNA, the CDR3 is TGTGCCAGTAGTATACGGGACAGGGACACCGGGGAGCTGTTTTTT.

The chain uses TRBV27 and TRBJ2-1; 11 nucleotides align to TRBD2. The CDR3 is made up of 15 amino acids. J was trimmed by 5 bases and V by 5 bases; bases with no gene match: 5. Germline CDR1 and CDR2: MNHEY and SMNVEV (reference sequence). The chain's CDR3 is CASSPGTSGNNEQFF. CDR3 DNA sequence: TGTGCCAGCAGTCCCGGGACTAGCGGAAACAATGAGCAGTTCTTC.

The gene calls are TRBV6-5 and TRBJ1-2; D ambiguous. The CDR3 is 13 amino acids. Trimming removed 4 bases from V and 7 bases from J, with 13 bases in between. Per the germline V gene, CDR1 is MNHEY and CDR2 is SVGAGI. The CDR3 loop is CASSLEGGLGYTF. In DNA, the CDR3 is TGTGCCAGCAGTTTAGAAGGAGGGCTTGGCTACACCTTC.

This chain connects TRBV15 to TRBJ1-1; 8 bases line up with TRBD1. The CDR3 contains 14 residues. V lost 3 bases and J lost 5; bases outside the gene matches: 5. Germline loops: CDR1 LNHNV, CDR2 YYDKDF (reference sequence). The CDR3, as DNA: TGTGCCACCAGCAGCAGACAGGGGAGGACTGAAGCTTTCTTT. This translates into CATSSRQGRTEAFF.

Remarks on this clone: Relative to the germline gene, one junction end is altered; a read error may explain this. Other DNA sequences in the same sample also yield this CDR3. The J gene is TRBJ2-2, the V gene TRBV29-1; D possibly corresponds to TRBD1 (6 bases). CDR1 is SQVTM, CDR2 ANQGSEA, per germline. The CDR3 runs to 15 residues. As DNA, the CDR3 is TGCAGCGCCAGGAGAGGACAGAGTCCCACCGGAGAGCTGTTTTTT. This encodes CSARRGQSPTGELFF.

The CDR3 DNA reads as TGTGCCAGCAGTCCAGCGGGAGGAGGGGTAGAGACCCAGTACTTC. Amino acids: CASSPAGGGVETQYF. The chain is built from TRBV2 and TRBJ2-5; 9 bases align to TRBD2. CDR1 is SNHLY, CDR2 FYNNEI, per germline. The CDR3 contains 15 residues. V lost 5 bases and J lost 4; bases outside the gene matches: 8.

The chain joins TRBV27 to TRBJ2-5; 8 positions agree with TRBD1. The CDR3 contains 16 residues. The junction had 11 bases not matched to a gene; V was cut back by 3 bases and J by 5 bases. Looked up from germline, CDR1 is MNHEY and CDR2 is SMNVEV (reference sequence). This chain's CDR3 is CASSFQGQGKTETQYF. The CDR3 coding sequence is TGTGCCAGCAGTTTTCAAGGACAGGGAAAGACGGAGACCCAGTACTTC.

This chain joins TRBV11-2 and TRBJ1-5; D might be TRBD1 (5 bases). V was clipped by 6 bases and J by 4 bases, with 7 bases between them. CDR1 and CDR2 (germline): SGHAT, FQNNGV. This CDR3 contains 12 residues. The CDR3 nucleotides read TGTGCCAGCAGTAGGGGAAATCAGCCCCAGCATTTT. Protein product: CASSRGNQPQHF.

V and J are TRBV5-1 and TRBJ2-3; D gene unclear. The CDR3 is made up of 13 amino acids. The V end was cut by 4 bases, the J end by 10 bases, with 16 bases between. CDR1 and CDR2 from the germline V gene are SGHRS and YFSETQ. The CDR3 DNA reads TGCGCCAGCAGCCGCGGCGGTCGTGATGCGCAGTATTTT. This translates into CASSRGGRDAQYF.